Presented here are 26 T cell receptor beta chains from one specimen sequenced in a study of blood T cell repertoires in COVID-19. TCRdb's copy holds only in-frame clones and misses some; the assay was immunoSEQ multiplex PCR. The data contain roughly 300,000 clones, over 75% of them singletons. Sequencing was done on a sample of PBMCs or T cells enriched from blood (not recorded which). All receptors derive from a woman in her 30s who had recovered from COVID-19.

V usage is TRBV28 and J usage is TRBJ2-7, with 9 bases fitting TRBD2. This CDR3 spans 16 amino acids. V lost 5 bases and J lost 5; bases outside the gene matches: 13. Germline loops: CDR1 MDHEN, CDR2 SYDVKM. The CDR3 here is CASSPWGSGGRDEQYF. The CDR3 DNA reads TGTGCCAGCAGTCCCTGGGGTAGCGGGGGTAGGGACGAGCAGTACTTC.

Only a few counts were recorded for this clone. The genes are TRBV4-1 and TRBJ1-2, with D maybe TRBD1 (6 bases). The V and J ends lost 0 bases and 1 base respectively, with 12 bases between them. CDR3 size: 16 residues. Per the germline V gene, CDR1 is MGHRA and CDR2 is YSYEKL. In DNA, the CDR3 is TGCGCCAGCAGCCAAGATCGGACCAGGGGTAACTATGGCTACACCTTC. Its protein product is CASSQDRTRGNYGYTF.

The chain has TRBV5-1 and TRBJ2-3; 7 bases map to TRBD1. Germline V CDR1 and CDR2: SGHRS, YFSETQ. The CDR3 runs to 19 residues. The V segment lost 2 bases and the J segment 2 bases; nucleotides outside the gene matches: 17. The chain's CDR3 is CASSFLIKGALATTDTQYF. DNA for the CDR3: TGCGCCAGCAGCTTTCTAATCAAGGGGGCCCTAGCCACCACAGATACGCAGTATTTT.

In this sample, this clone turned up a few times. J is TRBJ1-1 and V is TRBV28, with 8 bases matching TRBD1. The CDR3 totals 15 residues. Trimming removed 3 bases from V and 3 bases from J; junction bases left unmatched: 6. Germline-derived CDR1 and CDR2 are MDHEN and SYDVKM. Here the CDR3 reads CASSLARGLDTEAFF. Written as DNA, the CDR3 is TGTGCCAGCAGTTTGGCCAGGGGGCTAGACACTGAAGCTTTCTTT. The full variable domain, in which reference TRBV28 and TRBJ1-1 provide the parts outside the CDR3, is DVKVTQSSRYLVKRTGEKVFLECVQDMDHENMFWYRQDPGLGLRLIYFSYDVKMKEKGDIPEGYSVSREKKERFSLILESASTNQTSMYLCASSLARGLDTEAFFGQGTRLTVV.

In DNA, the CDR3 is TGTGCCACCAGCAAAGGGACTGCTTACTCCTACGAGCAGTACTTC. Encoded protein: CATSKGTAYSYEQYF. The V gene is TRBV15, the J gene TRBJ2-7, with D possibly matching TRBD2 (6 bases). CDR1 LNHNV and CDR2 YYDKDF come from the germline V gene (reference sequence). This CDR3 comprises 15 residues. V shed 4 bases and J shed 0 bases, with 13 bases lying between them.

J is TRBJ1-4 and V is TRBV4-1; D call uncertain. Germline V gene data show CDR1 as MGHRA and CDR2 as YSYEKL. This CDR3 is 15 amino acids long. V lost 4 bases and J lost 1, with 10 bases in between. The CDR3 DNA is TGCGCCAGCAGCCGAGGACTCCGAACTAATGAAAAACTGTTTTTT. Encoded protein: CASSRGLRTNEKLFF.

V usage is TRBV5-1 and J usage is TRBJ1-4, with 11 bases aligning to TRBD1. The germline gives CDR1 SGHRS, CDR2 YFSETQ. The CDR3 runs 14 residues. Trimming cost V 4 bases and J 8 bases; bases outside gene matches: 4. CDR3 in amino acids: CASSVDRGQEKLFF. Here the CDR3 DNA reads TGCGCCAGCAGCGTGGACAGGGGGCAGGAAAAACTGTTTTTT.

CDR3 coding DNA: TGTGCCAGCAGCGTGGACGGGAACTATGGCTACACCTTC. This gives the protein CASSVDGNYGYTF. V and J are TRBV5-4 and TRBJ1-2, with D unclear. Germline CDR1 and CDR2: SGHNT and YYREEE (reference sequence). The V gene lost 4 bases and the J gene lost 2 bases, with 9 bases spanning the gap. This CDR3 has 13 residues.

The chain couples TRBV28 to TRBJ1-2; the D is unclear. There are 13 residues in the CDR3. Trimming removed 6 bases from V and 4 bases from J, with 12 bases in between. Germline assignment: CDR1 MDHEN and CDR2 SYDVKM. As DNA, the CDR3 is TGTGCCAGCAGACCAGACTTGTTCTATGGCTACACCTTC. Protein product: CASRPDLFYGYTF.

The chain has TRBV6-2 or TRBV6-3 and TRBJ1-5, with D perhaps TRBD1 (5 bases). V lost 4 bases, J lost 6 bases, and 10 bases lay in between. The germline CDR1 and CDR2 sequences are MNHEY and SVGEGT. The CDR3 is made up of 13 amino acids. CDR3 coding DNA: TGTGCCAGCAGTTGGTCCGGGGGTCAGCCCCAGCATTTT. Encoded protein: CASSWSGGQPQHF.

The chain links TRBV18 to TRBJ2-7; 7 bases are shared with TRBD2. The CDR3 extends over 15 amino acids. CDR1 and CDR2 (germline): KGHSH, LQKENI. With 0 bases clipped from V and 5 bases from J, the junction kept 7 bases outside the gene matches. The CDR3 here is CASSPPGGKRHEQYF. Written as DNA, the CDR3 is TGTGCCAGCTCACCACCGGGAGGGAAGAGGCACGAGCAGTACTTC. Full variable domain (remainder filled in from reference TRBV18 and TRBJ2-7): NAGVMQNPRHLVRRRGQEARLRCSPMKGHSHVYWYRQLPEEGLKFMVYLQKENIIDESGMPKERFSAEFPKEGPSILRIQQVVRGDSAAYFCASSPPGGKRHEQYFGPGTRLTVT.

The J gene is TRBJ2-5, the V gene TRBV5-1; possible D gene TRBD2, 5 bases. The germline gives CDR1 SGHRS, CDR2 YFSETQ. This CDR3 contains 14 residues. Trimming cost V 6 bases and J 2 bases, with 14 bases left between them. For the CDR3, the DNA is TGCGCCAGCACCCCGGGGTCGACTCAAGAGACCCAGTACTTC. This translates into CASTPGSTQETQYF. Supplemented by reference TRBV5-1 and TRBJ2-5, the full variable domain reads KAGVTQTPRYLIKTRGQQVTLSCSPISGHRSVSWYQQTPGQGLQFLFEYFSETQRNKGNFPGRFSGRQFSNSRSEMNVSTLELGDSALYLCASTPGSTQETQYFGPGTRLLVL.

The V and J genes are TRBV7-9 and TRBJ2-3; 10 bases match TRBD2. V was pared by 6 bases and J by 6 bases, with 6 bases of the junction left unmatched. Germline V gene lookup returns CDR1 SEHNR and CDR2 FQNEAQ (reference sequence). The length of the CDR3 is 14 residues. CDR3 protein: CASSFSGGLDTQYF. The CDR3, as DNA: TGTGCCAGCAGTTTTAGCGGGGGGCTCGATACGCAGTATTTT.

V and J are TRBV7-9 and TRBJ1-2, with 7 bases aligning to TRBD1. With 4 bases clipped from V and 6 bases from J, the junction kept 8 bases outside the gene matches. Germline-derived CDR1 and CDR2 are SEHNR and FQNEAQ (reference sequence). The CDR3 runs to 14 residues. Here the CDR3 DNA reads TGTGCCAGCAGCTCCCTAGACAGGGCTGATGGCTACACCTTC. The encoded protein is CASSSLDRADGYTF.

This clone has just one count. The rearrangement uses TRBV19 and TRBJ2-7; possibly TRBD2 for D (5 bases). Germline V gives CDR1 LNHDA, CDR2 SQIVND (reference sequence). The CDR3 is 14 amino acids. The V gene lost 0 bases and the J gene lost 0 bases, with 6 bases spanning the gap. CDR3 amino acids: CASSIEGSSYEQYF. Written as DNA, the CDR3 is TGTGCCAGTAGTATAGAGGGGAGCTCCTACGAGCAGTACTTC.

The V gene is TRBV6-5, the J gene TRBJ2-1; 9 nucleotides align to TRBD2. The CDR3 covers 15 residues. V lost 0 bases, J lost 6 bases, and 3 bases stayed unmatched. Germline V lookup: CDR1 MNHEY, CDR2 SVGAGI. The CDR3 is CASSYSSSGVNEQFF. Written as DNA, the CDR3 is TGTGCCAGCAGTTACTCTTCTAGCGGGGTCAATGAGCAGTTCTTC.

V and J are TRBV19 and TRBJ2-5, with D perhaps TRBD1 (6 bases). The CDR3 length is 15 residues. Trimming cost V 5 bases and J 0 bases, with 13 bases left between them. The germline gives CDR1 LNHDA, CDR2 SQIVND (reference sequence). The CDR3 spells CASSPLTGNQETQYF. The CDR3 nucleotides are TGTGCCAGTAGTCCCCTGACAGGAAACCAAGAGACCCAGTACTTC. Looking up the rest from reference TRBV19 and TRBJ2-5 gives the full variable domain: DGGITQSPKYLFRKEGQNVTLSCEQNLNHDAMYWYRQDPGQGLRLIYYSQIVNDFQKGDIAEGYSVSREKKESFPLTVTSAQKNPTAFYLCASSPLTGNQETQYFGPGTRLLVL.

The V call is TRBV11-2, the J call TRBJ1-5; D unresolved. V shed 5 bases and J shed 7 bases, with 12 bases lying between them. Per germline, CDR1 SGHAT and CDR2 FQNNGV. The CDR3 is made up of 13 amino acids. The CDR3 DNA sequence: TGTGCCAGCAGCCTTAGCATTTGGCAGCCCCAGCATTTT. Its translation: CASSLSIWQPQHF. Complete variable domain (other parts from reference TRBV11-2 and TRBJ1-5): EAGVAQSPRYKIIEKRQSVAFWCNPISGHATLYWYQQILGQGPKLLIQFQNNGVVDDSQLPKDRFSAERLKGVDSTLKIQPAKLEDSAVYLCASSLSIWQPQHFGDGTRLSIL.

The chain joins TRBV19 to TRBJ2-2; D may be TRBD1 (6 bases). Germline V CDR1 and CDR2: LNHDA, SQIVND (reference sequence). Trimming removed 5 bases at V and 4 bases at J, with 14 bases between. This CDR3 is built from 15 residues. CDR3 DNA: TGTGCCAGTAGTCCCGGGGACACAACCACCGGGGAGCTGTTTTTT. Residues: CASSPGDTTTGELFF.

The chain combines TRBV7-6 with TRBJ2-3, with a possible D match to TRBD1 (5 bases). The germline CDR1 and CDR2 sequences are SGHVS and FNYEAQ. CDR3 length: 11 residues. The V end lost 8 bases, the J end lost 2 bases, and 5 bases lay between the germline ends. CDR3 DNA sequence: TGTGCCAGCGGGGCCACAGATACGCAGTATTTT. Translation: CASGATDTQYF.

The V and J genes are TRBV14 and TRBJ1-2, with 8 bases aligning to TRBD1. V was pared by 5 bases and J by 5 bases, with 7 bases of the junction left unmatched. The germline V gene encodes CDR1 SGHDN and CDR2 FVKESK. The CDR3 is 14 residues long. The chain's CDR3 is CASSFGQGPYGYTF. The CDR3 DNA sequence: TGTGCCAGCAGCTTCGGACAGGGACCGTATGGCTACACCTTC.

The gene calls are TRBV5-4 and TRBJ2-6; D unresolved. The V end lost 2 bases, the J end lost 4 bases, and 13 bases lay between the germline ends. This CDR3 has 16 residues. Germline V gene data show CDR1 as SGHNT and CDR2 as YYREEE (reference sequence). CDR3 bases: TGTGCCAGCAGCTTAAGTCACAGCTCGGGGGCCAACGTCCTGACTTTC. It codes for CASSLSHSSGANVLTF.

This clone turned up a few times. The chain is built from TRBV2 and TRBJ2-5; weak D call: TRBD1 (6 bases). Deletions cut 5 bases from V and 3 bases from J, with 13 bases between. This CDR3 region has 14 residues. Germline assignment: CDR1 SNHLY and CDR2 FYNNEI. The CDR3 here is CASSNNRDEETQYF. Written as DNA, the CDR3 is TGTGCCAGCAGTAATAACAGGGATGAAGAGACCCAGTACTTC.

The V gene is TRBV2, the J gene TRBJ1-4, with D perhaps TRBD1 (6 bases). V lost 6 bases and J 8 bases, leaving 10 bases between the germline ends. The CDR3 runs to 12 residues. CDR1 and CDR2 (germline): SNHLY, FYNNEI. The DNA of the CDR3 is TGTGCCAGCAGAACCGACAGGGAAAAACTGTTTTTT. The encoded protein is CASRTDREKLFF.

J is TRBJ1-2 and V is TRBV30; D remains unclear. The CDR3 extends over 12 amino acids. Trimming removed 5 bases from V and 4 bases from J, with 11 bases in between. Germline assignment: CDR1 GTSNPN and CDR2 SVGIG (reference sequence). In nucleotides, the CDR3 is TGTGCCTGGTCCCCTGAAGCCTATGGCTACACCTTC. This gives the protein CAWSPEAYGYTF.

This chain joins TRBV6-2 or TRBV6-3 and TRBJ2-1, with a tentative D call TRBD2 (6 bases). Trimming left V 4 bases short and J 0 bases short, with 16 bases between. This CDR3 comprises 17 residues. Germline V lookup: CDR1 MNHEY, CDR2 SVGEGT. The CDR3 sequence is CASSSRTTRSSYNEQFF. CDR3 in DNA: TGTGCCAGCAGTTCCCGCACGACTAGAAGCTCCTACAATGAGCAGTTCTTC.